This is a list of T cell receptor beta chains from one sample in a study of shared clonotypes between healthy human individuals. Clones were read by immunoSEQ multiplex PCR, and TCRdb kept only the in-frame ones, dropping some. The table records fewer than 600,000 clones, about 80% of them present only once. Material: PBMCs. These receptors all stem from a woman aged 40 to 50 in good health. Some clones in this sample may be carry-over from other donors' samples. Both conserved end residues are part of each CDR3. D genes are given only for firm matches. Expanded clones are given a class, and other clones once, few, many or no size at all.

CDR3 protein	CDR3 DNA	clone size	J gene	D gene	V gene
CSITSGRAGSYNEQFF	TGCAGCATCACTAGCGGGAGGGCCGGATCCTACAATGAGCAGTTCTTC	NA	TRBJ2-1	TRBD2	TRBV29-1
CASSPGLRGTSPLHF	TGTGCCAGCAGCCCCGGACTCCGAGGCACTTCACCCCTCCACTTT	NA	TRBJ1-6	NA	TRBV7-8
CASSLTEKLFF	TGTGCCAGCAGCTTAACGGAAAAACTGTTTTTT	NA	TRBJ1-4	NA	TRBV7-9
CASSASESRGTIYF	TGTGCCAGCAGCGCCTCGGAAAGTCGCGGCACCATATATTTT	many	TRBJ1-3	NA	TRBV9
CASRIPGQGNQPQHF	TGTGCCAGTAGGATCCCCGGACAGGGCAATCAGCCCCAGCATTTT	few	TRBJ1-5	TRBD1	TRBV19
CASSVSDTNEQFF	TGTGCCAGCAGCGTATCCGATACCAATGAGCAGTTCTTC	NA	TRBJ2-1	NA	TRBV9
CASSIDGSGETQYF	TGTGCCAGCAGCATCGACGGCAGCGGAGAGACCCAGTACTTC	NA	TRBJ2-5	NA	TRBV5-4
CASSLTGTPSYEQYF	TGTGCCAGCAGTTTAACGGGGACACCTTCCTACGAGCAGTACTTC	once	TRBJ2-7	NA	TRBV28
CASSLGLAGGIGEQFF	TGTGCCAGCAGCCTCGGACTAGCGGGAGGGATTGGGGAGCAGTTCTTC	NA	TRBJ2-1	TRBD2	TRBV14
CASRFPSGRDEQYF	TGTGCAAGTCGCTTTCCTAGCGGGAGAGATGAGCAGTACTTC	once	TRBJ2-7	NA	TRBV12-2
CASSFTRGIEAFF	TGTGCCAGCAGTTTCACGAGAGGTATTGAAGCTTTCTTT	NA	TRBJ1-1	NA	TRBV28
CASSWGTSKVNEQFF	TGTGCCAGCAGCTGGGGGACTAGCAAAGTGAATGAGCAGTTCTTC	NA	TRBJ2-1	TRBD2	TRBV7-6
CASSPVGGGSTDTQYF	TGCGCCAGCAGCCCCGTGGGGGGAGGGAGCACAGATACGCAGTATTTT	NA	TRBJ2-3	TRBD2	TRBV4-3
CASSSTETYEQYF	TGTGCCAGCAGCTCGACAGAGACCTACGAGCAGTACTTC	NA	TRBJ2-7	NA	TRBV5-4
CASSLVGTYNEQFF	TGTGCCAGCAGCTTAGTGGGCACTTACAATGAGCAGTTCTTC	NA	TRBJ2-1	NA	TRBV5-5
CASSLGLLYEQYF	TGTGCCAGCAGCTTGGGACTTCTCTACGAGCAGTACTTC	NA	TRBJ2-7	NA	TRBV7-8
CASTILRGDEQFF	TGTGCTAGCACCATTCTCAGGGGCGATGAGCAGTTCTTC	few	TRBJ2-1	NA	TRBV7-7
CASSLWGGQGLGEEQYF	TGCGCCAGCAGCTTGTGGGGCGGACAGGGTCTGGGGGAGGAGCAGTACTTC	many	TRBJ2-7	TRBD1	TRBV5-1
CASSVGTSESYEQYF	TGTGCCAGCAGTGTAGGGACTAGCGAGTCCTACGAGCAGTACTTC	NA	TRBJ2-7	TRBD2	TRBV6-1
CATPYPGPSSYEQYF	TGTGCCACGCCCTACCCGGGACCTAGCTCCTACGAGCAGTACTTC	NA	TRBJ2-7	NA	TRBV7-9
CASSVPATSSEQYF	TGTGCCAGCAGCGTGCCGGCCACTAGTTCCGAGCAGTACTTC	NA	TRBJ2-7	NA	TRBV14
CATGSSGANVLAF	TGCGCCACCGGGAGCTCTGGGGCCAACGTCCTGGCTTTC	NA	TRBJ2-6	NA	TRBV6-5
CAWSPTLGNTIYF	TGTGCCTGGAGTCCGACGTTAGGAAACACCATATATTTT	NA	TRBJ1-3	NA	TRBV30
CASSGRVNTEAFF	TGTGCCAGCAGCGGCAGGGTAAACACTGAAGCTTTCTTT	NA	TRBJ1-1	NA	TRBV9
CAIGPGASYEQYF	TGTGCCATCGGGCCGGGGGCATCCTACGAGCAGTACTTC	NA	TRBJ2-7	NA	TRBV10-3
CASSLVQKYEQYF	TGTGCCAGCAGTTTGGTTCAGAAATACGAGCAGTACTTC	NA	TRBJ2-7	NA	TRBV28
CASSQRTTNTEAFF	TGTGCCAGCAGCCAGAGGACAACAAACACTGAAGCTTTCTTT	NA	TRBJ1-1	NA	TRBV5-1
CASSISLAGYNEQFF	TGTGCCAGTAGTATTTCTCTAGCGGGATACAATGAGCAGTTCTTC	NA	TRBJ2-1	TRBD2	TRBV19
CASSIPGTPVHGYTF	TGTGCCAGCAGTATCCCCGGGACACCGGTACATGGCTACACCTTC	NA	TRBJ1-2	NA	TRBV27
CAWTLGQVSGNTIYF	TGTGCCTGGACCCTCGGGCAGGTCTCTGGAAACACCATATATTTT	many	TRBJ1-3	NA	TRBV30
CATSQSRLAGGLSFYNEQFF	TGTGCCACCAGCCAGAGCAGACTAGCGGGAGGTCTCTCATTTTACAATGAGCAGTTCTTC	NA	TRBJ2-1	TRBD2	TRBV15
CASSVRKKGTPPASYEQYF	TGTGCCAGCAGCGTACGGAAAAAGGGGACCCCGCCTGCCTCCTACGAGCAGTACTTC	once	TRBJ2-7	NA	TRBV9
CASRGTSLRTDTQYF	TGTGCCAGCAGAGGGACATCCCTACGCACAGATACGCAGTATTTT	NA	TRBJ2-3	NA	TRBV7-9